The clone carrying this TCR beta chain was seen at least ten times. The antigen remains undetermined. The data were obtained in a study of response to subunit inactivated influenza vaccine. TCRdb called the RT-PCR reads again in MiXCR, with one record for every CDR3 protein. Among around 760,000 distinct CDR3 sequences listed, more than 11% were seen once. Study outcomes and limitations: Authors suggested each seasonal influenza vaccination recruits few new T cells.

The CDR3 sequence is 11 residues long. V lost 5 bases to trimming and J lost 5 bases, with 7 bases between them. Germline-derived CDR1 and CDR2 are MGHDK and SYGVNS. Specimen: PBMCs from blood, collected 14 days before vaccination. The V and J genes are TRBV25-1 and TRBJ2-7; D is perhaps TRBD2 (6 bases). This TCR was sampled from a middle-aged man who received an inactivated influenza vaccine. The CDR3 loop is CASSRGNEQYF. CDR3 coding DNA: TGTGCCAGCAGTCGGGGGAACGAGCAGTACTTC.